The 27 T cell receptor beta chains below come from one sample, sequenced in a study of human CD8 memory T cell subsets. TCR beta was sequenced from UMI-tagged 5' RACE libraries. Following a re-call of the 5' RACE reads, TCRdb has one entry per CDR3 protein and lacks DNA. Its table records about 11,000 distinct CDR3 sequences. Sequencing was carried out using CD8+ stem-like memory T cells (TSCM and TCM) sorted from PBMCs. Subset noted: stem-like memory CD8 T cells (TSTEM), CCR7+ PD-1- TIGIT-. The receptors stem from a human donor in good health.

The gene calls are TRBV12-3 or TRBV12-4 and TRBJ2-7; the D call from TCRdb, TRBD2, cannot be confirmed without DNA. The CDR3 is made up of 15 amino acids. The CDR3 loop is CASRSLAGGLYEQYF.

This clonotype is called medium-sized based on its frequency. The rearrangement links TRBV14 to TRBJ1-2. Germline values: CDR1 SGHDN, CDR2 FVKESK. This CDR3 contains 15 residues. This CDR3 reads CASSQDLSTNYGYTF. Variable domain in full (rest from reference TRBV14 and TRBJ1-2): EAGVTQFPSHSVIEKGQTVTLRCDPISGHDNLYWYRRVMGKEIKFLLHFVKESKQDESGMPNNRFLAERTGGTYSTLKVQPAELEDSGVYFCASSQDLSTNYGYTFGSGTRLTVV.

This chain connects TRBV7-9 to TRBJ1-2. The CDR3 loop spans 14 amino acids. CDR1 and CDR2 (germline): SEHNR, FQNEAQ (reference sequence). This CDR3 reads CASRIEGSDYGYTF.

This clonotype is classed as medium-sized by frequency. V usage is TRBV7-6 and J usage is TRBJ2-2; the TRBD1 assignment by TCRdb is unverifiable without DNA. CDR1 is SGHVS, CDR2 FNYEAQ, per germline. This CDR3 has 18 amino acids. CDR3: CASSLVDSDRAYTGELFF.

The CDR3 protein is CSARDPGKLAESNNEQFF. This chain uses TRBV20-1 with TRBJ2-1; TCRdb lists TRBD2, though no DNA is available to test this call. Germline CDR1 reads DFQATT; CDR2 reads SNEGSKA (reference sequence). This CDR3 has 18 residues.

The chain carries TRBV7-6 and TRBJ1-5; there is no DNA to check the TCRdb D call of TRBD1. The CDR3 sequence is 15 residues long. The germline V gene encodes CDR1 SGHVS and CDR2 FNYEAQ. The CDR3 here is CASSQGQGRNQPQHF.

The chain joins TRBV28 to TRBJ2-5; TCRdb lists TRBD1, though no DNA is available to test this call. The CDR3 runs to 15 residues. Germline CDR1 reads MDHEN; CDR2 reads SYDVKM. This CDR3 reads CASSLTGTRQETQYF.

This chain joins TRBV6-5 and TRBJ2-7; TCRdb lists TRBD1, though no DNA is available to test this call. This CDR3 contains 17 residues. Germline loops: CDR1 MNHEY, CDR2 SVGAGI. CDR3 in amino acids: CASSYSQEGVAPYEQYF.

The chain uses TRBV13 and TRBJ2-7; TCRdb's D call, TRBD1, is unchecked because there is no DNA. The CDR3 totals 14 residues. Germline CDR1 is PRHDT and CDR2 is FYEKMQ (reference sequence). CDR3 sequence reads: CASSHRQDTYEQYF.

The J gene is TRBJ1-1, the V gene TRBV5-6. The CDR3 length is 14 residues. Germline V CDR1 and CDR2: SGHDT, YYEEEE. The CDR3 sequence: CASSLGAGNTEAFF.

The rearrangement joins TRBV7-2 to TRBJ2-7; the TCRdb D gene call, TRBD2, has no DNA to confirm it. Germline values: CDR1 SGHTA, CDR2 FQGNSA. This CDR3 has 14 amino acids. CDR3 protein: CASSLLSGGYEQYF.

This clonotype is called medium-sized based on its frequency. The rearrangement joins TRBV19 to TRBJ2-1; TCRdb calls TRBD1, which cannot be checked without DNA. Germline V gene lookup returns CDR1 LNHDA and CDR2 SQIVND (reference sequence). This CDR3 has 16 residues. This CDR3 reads CASSIDQSWGQHEQFF.

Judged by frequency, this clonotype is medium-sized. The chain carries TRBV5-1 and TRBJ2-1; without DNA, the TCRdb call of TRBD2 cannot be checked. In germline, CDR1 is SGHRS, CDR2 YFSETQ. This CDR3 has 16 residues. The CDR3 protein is CASSLAGTSGGYEQFF.

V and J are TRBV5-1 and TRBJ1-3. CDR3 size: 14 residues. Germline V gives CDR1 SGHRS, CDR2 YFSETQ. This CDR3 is CASSPSTSGNTIYF.

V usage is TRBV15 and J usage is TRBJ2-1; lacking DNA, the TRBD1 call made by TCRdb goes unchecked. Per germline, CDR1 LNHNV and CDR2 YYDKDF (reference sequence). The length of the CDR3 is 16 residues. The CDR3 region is CATSRDRQGTGNEQFF.

This chain's CDR3 is CATSRDRDLLKVFF. The V and J genes are TRBV15 and TRBJ1-1. Germline assignment: CDR1 LNHNV and CDR2 YYDKDF (reference sequence). This CDR3 is built from 14 residues.

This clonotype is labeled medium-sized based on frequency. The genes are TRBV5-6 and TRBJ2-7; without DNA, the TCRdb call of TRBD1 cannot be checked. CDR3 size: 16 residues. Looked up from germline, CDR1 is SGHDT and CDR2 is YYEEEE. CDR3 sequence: CASSLITGTGGDEQYF.

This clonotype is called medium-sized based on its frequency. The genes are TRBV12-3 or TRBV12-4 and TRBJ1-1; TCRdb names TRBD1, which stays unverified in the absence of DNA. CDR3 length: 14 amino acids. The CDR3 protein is CASSSHRGITEAFF.

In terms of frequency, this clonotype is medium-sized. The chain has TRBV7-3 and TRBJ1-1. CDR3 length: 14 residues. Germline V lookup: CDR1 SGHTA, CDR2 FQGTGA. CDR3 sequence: CASSLQGGFTEAFF.

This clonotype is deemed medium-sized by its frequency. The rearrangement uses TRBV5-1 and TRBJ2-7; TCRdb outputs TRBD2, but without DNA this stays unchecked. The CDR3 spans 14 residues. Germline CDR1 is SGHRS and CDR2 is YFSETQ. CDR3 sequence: CASSDPGTSGVQYF.

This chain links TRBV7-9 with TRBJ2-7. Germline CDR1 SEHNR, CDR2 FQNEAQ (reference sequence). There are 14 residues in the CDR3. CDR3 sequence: CASSSPLLGEAQYF.

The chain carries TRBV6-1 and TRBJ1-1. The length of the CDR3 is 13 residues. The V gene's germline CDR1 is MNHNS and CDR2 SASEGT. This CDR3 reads CASSEVRNTEAFF.

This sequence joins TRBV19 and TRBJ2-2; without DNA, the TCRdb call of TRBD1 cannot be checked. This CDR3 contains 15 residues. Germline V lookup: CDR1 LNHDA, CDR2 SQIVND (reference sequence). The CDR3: CASSFDREDTGELFF.

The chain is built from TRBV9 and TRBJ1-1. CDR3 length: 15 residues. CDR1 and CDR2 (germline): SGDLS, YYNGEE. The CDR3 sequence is CASSVATGMNTEAFF.

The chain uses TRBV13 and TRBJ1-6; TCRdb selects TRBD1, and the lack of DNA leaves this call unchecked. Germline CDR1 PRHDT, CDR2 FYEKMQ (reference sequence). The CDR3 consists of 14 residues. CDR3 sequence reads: CASSLTGVNSPLHF.

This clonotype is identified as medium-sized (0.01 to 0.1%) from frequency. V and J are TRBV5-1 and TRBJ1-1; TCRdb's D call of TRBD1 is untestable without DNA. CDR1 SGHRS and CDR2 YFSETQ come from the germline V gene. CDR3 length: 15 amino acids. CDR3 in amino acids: CASSLGPGGETEAFF.

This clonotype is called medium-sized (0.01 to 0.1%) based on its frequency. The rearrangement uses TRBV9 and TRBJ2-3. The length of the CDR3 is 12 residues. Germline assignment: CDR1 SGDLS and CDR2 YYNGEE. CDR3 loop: CASSGDTDTQYF. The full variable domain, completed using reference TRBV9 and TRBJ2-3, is DSGVTQTPKHLITATGQRVTLRCSPRSGDLSVYWYQQSLDQGLQFLIQYYNGEERAKGNILERFSAQQFPDLHSELNLSSLELGDSALYFCASSGDTDTQYFGPGTRLTVL.